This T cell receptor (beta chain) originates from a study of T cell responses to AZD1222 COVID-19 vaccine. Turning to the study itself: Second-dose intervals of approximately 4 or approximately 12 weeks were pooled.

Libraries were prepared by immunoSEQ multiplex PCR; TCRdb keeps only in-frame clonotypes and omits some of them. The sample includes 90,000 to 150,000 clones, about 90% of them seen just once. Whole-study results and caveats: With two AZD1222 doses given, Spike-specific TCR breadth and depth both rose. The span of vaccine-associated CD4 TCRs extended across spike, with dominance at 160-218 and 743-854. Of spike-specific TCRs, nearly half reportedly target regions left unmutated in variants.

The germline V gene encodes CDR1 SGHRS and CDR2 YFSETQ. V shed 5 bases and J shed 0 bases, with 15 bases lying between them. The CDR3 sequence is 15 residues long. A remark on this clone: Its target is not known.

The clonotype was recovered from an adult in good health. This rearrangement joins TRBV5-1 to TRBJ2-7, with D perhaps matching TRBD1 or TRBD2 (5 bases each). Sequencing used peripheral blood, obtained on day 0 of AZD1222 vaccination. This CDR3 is CASSGGRVSSYEQYF. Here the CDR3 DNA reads TGCGCCAGCAGTGGAGGCAGGGTAAGCTCCTACGAGCAGTACTTC.